This TCR beta chain was profiled in a study of T cells in Graves' hyperthyroidism and ophthalmopathy. Study in general: Before any treatment, at initial diagnosis, peripheral blood was collected. Notes on the study in general: Blood also held most thyroid clonotypes expanded beyond 0.001.

J was trimmed by 0 bases and V by 5 bases; bases with no gene match: 0. This CDR3 comprises 16 residues. CDR1 DFQATT and CDR2 SNEGSKA come from the germline V gene (reference sequence). Patients between 18 and 65 years old had hyperthyroidism, newly diagnosed and lasting under 2 months. This clonotype was found many times. The antigen is not known. Using RNA transcripts as the source, TCR beta CDR3 regions were amplified. HTBI primers were the set used in a first-round RT-PCR of the TCR CDR3. MiXCR, run by TCRdb on the multiplex PCR reads, gives a single entry per CDR3 protein. Of 300,000 to 450,000 distinct CDR3 sequences detected, approximately 15% appear once; the ten largest clones hold 28%.

The chain combines TRBV20-1 with TRBJ2-2; TRBD2 agrees at 16 bases. Input material: blood. The TCR comes from a woman between 18 and 30 years old with Graves' hyperthyroidism that later progressed to Graves' ophthalmopathy. This CDR3 reads CSAGTSGRANTGELFF. The CDR3 DNA follows: TGCAGTGCTGGGACTAGCGGGAGGGCGAACACCGGGGAGCTGTTTTTT.